This T cell receptor (beta chain) was recorded in a study of CXCR3-negative and CXCR3-positive naive CD8 T cells. Study observations and caveats: Memory CD8+ cells showed much lower diversity, while both naive subsets displayed comparably high diversity. Naive cells positive for CXCR3 carried more hydrophobic TRB CDR3s than CXCR3-negative ones.

The method, 5' RACE with UMI labels, was used to prepare the TRB cDNA libraries. TCRdb reanalyzed the 5' RACE reads, giving one entry per CDR3 protein sequence and no DNA. The sample yields fewer than 90,000 distinct CDR3 sequences, of which the top ten take up about 0.62%. Concerning this clonotype itself: Its antigen is as yet unknown.

The CDR3 is 14 residues long. CD45RO-CCR7+CD27+CD95- cells counted as naive CD8+ T cells. This clonotype was obtained from a human donor in good health. Some clones in this sample may be carry-over from other donors' samples. Sequenced: naive CXCR3+ CD8+ T cells from blood. Subset noted: CD45RO-CCR7+CD27+CD95- naive CD8+ T cells expressing CXCR3 (TNR3+). The chain has TRBV12-3 or TRBV12-4 and TRBJ1-3. The CDR3 spells CASSGDISGNTIYF.